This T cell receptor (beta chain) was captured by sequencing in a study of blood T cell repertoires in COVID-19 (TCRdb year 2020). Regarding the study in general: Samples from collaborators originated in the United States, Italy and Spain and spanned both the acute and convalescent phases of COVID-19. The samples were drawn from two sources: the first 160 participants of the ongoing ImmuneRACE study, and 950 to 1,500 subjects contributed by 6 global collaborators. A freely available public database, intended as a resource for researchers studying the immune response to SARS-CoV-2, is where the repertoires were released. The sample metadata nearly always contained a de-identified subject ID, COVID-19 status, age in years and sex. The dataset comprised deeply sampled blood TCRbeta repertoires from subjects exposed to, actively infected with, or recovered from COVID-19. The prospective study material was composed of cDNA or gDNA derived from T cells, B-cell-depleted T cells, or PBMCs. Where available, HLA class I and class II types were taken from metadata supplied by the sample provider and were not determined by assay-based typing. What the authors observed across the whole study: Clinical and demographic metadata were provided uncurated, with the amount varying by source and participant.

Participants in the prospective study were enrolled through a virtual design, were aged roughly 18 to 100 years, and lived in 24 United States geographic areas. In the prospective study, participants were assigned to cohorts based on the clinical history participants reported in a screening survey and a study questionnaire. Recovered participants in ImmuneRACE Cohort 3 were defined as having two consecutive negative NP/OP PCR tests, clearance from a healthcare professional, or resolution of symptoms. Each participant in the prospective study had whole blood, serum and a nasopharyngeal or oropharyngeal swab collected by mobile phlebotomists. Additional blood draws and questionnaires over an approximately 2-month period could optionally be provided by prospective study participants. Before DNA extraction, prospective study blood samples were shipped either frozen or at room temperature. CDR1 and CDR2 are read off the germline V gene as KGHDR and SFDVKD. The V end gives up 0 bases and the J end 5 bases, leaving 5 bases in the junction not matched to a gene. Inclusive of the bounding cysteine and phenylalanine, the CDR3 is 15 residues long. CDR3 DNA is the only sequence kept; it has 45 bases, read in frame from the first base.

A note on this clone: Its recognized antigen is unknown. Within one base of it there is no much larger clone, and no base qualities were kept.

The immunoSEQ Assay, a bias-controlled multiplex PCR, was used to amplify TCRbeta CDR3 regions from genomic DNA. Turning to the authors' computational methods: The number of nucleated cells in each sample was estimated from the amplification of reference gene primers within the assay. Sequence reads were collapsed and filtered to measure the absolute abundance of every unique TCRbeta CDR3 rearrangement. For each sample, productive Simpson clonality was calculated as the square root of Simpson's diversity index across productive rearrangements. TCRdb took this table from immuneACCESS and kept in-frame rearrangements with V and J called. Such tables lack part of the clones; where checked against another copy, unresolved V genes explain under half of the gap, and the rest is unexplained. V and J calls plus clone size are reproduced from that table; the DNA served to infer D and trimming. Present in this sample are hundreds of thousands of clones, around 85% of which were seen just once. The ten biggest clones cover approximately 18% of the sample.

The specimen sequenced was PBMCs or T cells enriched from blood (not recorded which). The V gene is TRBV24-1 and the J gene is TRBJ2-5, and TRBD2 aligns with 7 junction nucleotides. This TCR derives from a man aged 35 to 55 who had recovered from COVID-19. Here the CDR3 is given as CATSDLAGAAETQYF. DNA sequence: TGTGCCACCAGTGATTTGGCGGGAGCGGCGGAGACCCAGTACTTC.